These T cell receptor beta chains were read from a single sample in a study of CD8 T cells in ankylosing spondylitis. One entry per CDR3 protein results from TCRdb running MiXCR on the 5' RACE reads. The data hold some 240,000 distinct CDR3 sequences, with around 7.8% observed a single time. Sequencing used blood, either unsorted or a sorted T cell fraction (not recorded which). Receptors originate from a male donor with ankylosing spondylitis or in good health (not recorded which). CDR3s include the opening cysteine and the closing phenylalanine or tryptophan. The order of the fields is D gene, clone size, V gene, J gene, CDR3 DNA, CDR3 protein. A D gene is named only where the DNA matches it firmly. Size tells how often a clone was seen (once, few, many) or the class of an expanded clone, and some rows leave it out.

d_gene: NA; abundance: NA; v_gene: TRBV18; j_gene: TRBJ2-5; CDR3nt: TGTGCCAGCTCACCAAGGCAGGAAGAGACCCAGTACTTC; CDR3aa: CASSPRQEETQYF
d_gene: TRBD1; abundance: NA; v_gene: TRBV9; j_gene: TRBJ1-2; CDR3nt: TGTGCCAGCAGCTCGAGGACAGGTTGGGACTATGGCTACACCTTC; CDR3aa: CASSSRTGWDYGYTF
d_gene: NA; abundance: many; v_gene: TRBV29-1; j_gene: TRBJ2-5; CDR3nt: TGCAGCGTTGCCGCGCAGGCGCAAGAGACCCAGTACTTC; CDR3aa: CSVAAQAQETQYF
d_gene: TRBD1; abundance: many; v_gene: TRBV7-9; j_gene: TRBJ2-1; CDR3nt: TGTGCCAGCAGCCACGGACAGGGGTCCTACAATGAGCAGTTCTTC; CDR3aa: CASSHGQGSYNEQFF
d_gene: NA; abundance: many; v_gene: TRBV4-2; j_gene: TRBJ1-2; CDR3nt: TGTGCCAGCAGCCCGGGCAGGGGCAGGATTGGATCGCGTCATGGCTACACCTTC; CDR3aa: CASSPGRGRIGSRHGYTF
d_gene: TRBD1; abundance: many; v_gene: TRBV28; j_gene: TRBJ1-1; CDR3nt: TGTGCCAGCAGTTTCGACAGGGGGAGGACTGAAGCTTTCTTT; CDR3aa: CASSFDRGRTEAFF
d_gene: NA; abundance: few; v_gene: TRBV6-2/TRBV6-3; j_gene: TRBJ2-1; CDR3nt: TGTGCCAGCAGCCCTGTCTATGAGCAGTTCTTC; CDR3aa: CASSPVYEQFF
d_gene: TRBD2; abundance: many; v_gene: TRBV30; j_gene: TRBJ2-1; CDR3nt: TGTGCCTGGAGTGTCGGACTAGCTGCTAAGGTCTTC; CDR3aa: CAWSVGLAAKVF
d_gene: NA; abundance: many; v_gene: TRBV27; j_gene: TRBJ2-2; CDR3nt: TGTGCCAGCAGTCCACAGGGAAGGGCCGGGGAGCTGTTTTTT; CDR3aa: CASSPQGRAGELFF
d_gene: NA; abundance: many; v_gene: TRBV13; j_gene: TRBJ2-1; CDR3nt: TGTGCCAGCAGCTTAGAGACGGTTGACAATGAGCAGTTCTTC; CDR3aa: CASSLETVDNEQFF
d_gene: NA; abundance: few; v_gene: TRBV20-1; j_gene: TRBJ2-1; CDR3nt: TGCAGTGCTAGAGAACCCGGACCCTCCTACAATGAGCAGTTCTTC; CDR3aa: CSAREPGPSYNEQFF
d_gene: NA; abundance: many; v_gene: TRBV18; j_gene: TRBJ1-2; CDR3nt: TGTGCCAGCTCCCTGGGCCCCCAGTCCAACTATGGCTACACCTTC; CDR3aa: CASSLGPQSNYGYTF
d_gene: NA; abundance: NA; v_gene: TRBV6-2/TRBV6-3; j_gene: TRBJ1-1; CDR3nt: TGTGCCAGCAGTTACTCCCAACCCGGGGCCCCGAGAGGTGAAGCTTTCTTT; CDR3aa: CASSYSQPGAPRGEAFF
d_gene: NA; abundance: many; v_gene: TRBV20-1; j_gene: TRBJ2-7; CDR3nt: TGCAGTGCTAAATCGTTCGGAGTGAGCGACGAGCAGTACTTC; CDR3aa: CSAKSFGVSDEQYF
d_gene: NA; abundance: many; v_gene: TRBV11-2; j_gene: TRBJ2-3; CDR3nt: TGTGCCAGCAGCTTAGTAAGGGCTCGGACGAGAGAGACAGATACGCAGTATTTT; CDR3aa: CASSLVRARTRETDTQYF
d_gene: TRBD2; abundance: many; v_gene: TRBV27; j_gene: TRBJ2-2; CDR3nt: TGTGCCAGCAGGACGGTCTTCGCGGGGGTCACCGGGGAGCTGTTTTTT; CDR3aa: CASRTVFAGVTGELFF
d_gene: TRBD1; abundance: NA; v_gene: TRBV9; j_gene: TRBJ1-2; CDR3nt: TGTGCCAGCAGCACAGGGGGCCGCCCCTATGGCTACACCTTC; CDR3aa: CASSTGGRPYGYTF
d_gene: NA; abundance: many; v_gene: TRBV20-1; j_gene: TRBJ2-2; CDR3nt: TGCAGTGCTAGACTCCCTCACGCCTCGAACACCGGGGAGCTGTTTTTT; CDR3aa: CSARLPHASNTGELFF
d_gene: NA; abundance: NA; v_gene: TRBV6-5; j_gene: TRBJ1-2; CDR3nt: TGTGCCAGCAGTTACTCGTGGGCAGGAGGGGGCTACACCTTC; CDR3aa: CASSYSWAGGGYTF
d_gene: TRBD1; abundance: once; v_gene: TRBV7-2; j_gene: TRBJ1-3; CDR3nt: TGTGCCAGCAGCCCGACAGGGGCGTTTGGAAACACCATATATTTT; CDR3aa: CASSPTGAFGNTIYF
d_gene: TRBD1; abundance: many; v_gene: TRBV6-2/TRBV6-3; j_gene: TRBJ2-1; CDR3nt: TGTGCCAGCAGTTTGGGGACAGGGTTCTACAATGAGCAGTTCTTC; CDR3aa: CASSLGTGFYNEQFF
d_gene: NA; abundance: many; v_gene: TRBV4-3; j_gene: TRBJ2-7; CDR3nt: TGCGCCAGCAGCCAAGAGCGCAGTCGGCTCCCCTACGAGCAGTACTTC; CDR3aa: CASSQERSRLPYEQYF
d_gene: NA; abundance: NA; v_gene: TRBV4-3; j_gene: TRBJ2-1; CDR3nt: TGCGCCAGCAGCCAAGATAGGCACGGACTGGGCTACAATGAGCAGTTCTTC; CDR3aa: CASSQDRHGLGYNEQFF
d_gene: NA; abundance: many; v_gene: TRBV6-1; j_gene: TRBJ1-2; CDR3nt: TGTGCCAGCAGTAAAGCGCAGAACTATGGCTACACCTTC; CDR3aa: CASSKAQNYGYTF
d_gene: NA; abundance: few; v_gene: TRBV11-2; j_gene: TRBJ1-5; CDR3nt: TGTGCCAGCAGCGCGGGCAGTGGGAATCAGCCCCAGCATTTT; CDR3aa: CASSAGSGNQPQHF
d_gene: NA; abundance: many; v_gene: TRBV6-6; j_gene: TRBJ1-3; CDR3nt: TGTGCCAGCAGTCGGGACTCCTGGAACACCATATATTTT; CDR3aa: CASSRDSWNTIYF
d_gene: TRBD1; abundance: many; v_gene: TRBV25-1; j_gene: TRBJ2-7; CDR3nt: TGTGCCAGCAGTGTCGGGACAGGGTCCTCCGAGCAGTACTTC; CDR3aa: CASSVGTGSSEQYF
d_gene: NA; abundance: many; v_gene: TRBV5-5; j_gene: TRBJ1-2; CDR3nt: TGTGCCAGCAGCTTGGATCGGACCTTAGGCTACACCTTC; CDR3aa: CASSLDRTLGYTF
d_gene: NA; abundance: NA; v_gene: TRBV7-2; j_gene: TRBJ1-4; CDR3nt: TGTGCCAGCAGCAGGGGGAGGGATAATAATGAAAAACTGTTTTTT; CDR3aa: CASSRGRDNNEKLFF
d_gene: TRBD2; abundance: many; v_gene: TRBV6-1; j_gene: TRBJ2-2; CDR3nt: TGTGCCAGCCTCAGAGCGGGGGGCGTGACCGGGGAGCTGTTTTTT; CDR3aa: CASLRAGGVTGELFF
d_gene: NA; abundance: many; v_gene: TRBV27; j_gene: TRBJ2-7; CDR3nt: TGTGCCAGCAGTTTAATTAAGGAGGGCGAGCAGTACTTC; CDR3aa: CASSLIKEGEQYF
d_gene: NA; abundance: few; v_gene: TRBV10-3; j_gene: TRBJ2-3; CDR3nt: TGTGCCATCAGTGAGTCGGGGAAGGGAACAGATACGCAGTATTTT; CDR3aa: CAISESGKGTDTQYF
d_gene: NA; abundance: few; v_gene: TRBV9; j_gene: TRBJ2-1; CDR3nt: TGTGCCAGCAGCGTAGGAGACCGCTACCCAAGGAATGAGCAGTTCTTC; CDR3aa: CASSVGDRYPRNEQFF
d_gene: NA; abundance: many; v_gene: TRBV18; j_gene: TRBJ1-1; CDR3nt: TGTGCCAGCTCACCTCCCGACGGTTACACTGAAGCTTTCTTT; CDR3aa: CASSPPDGYTEAFF
d_gene: TRBD2; abundance: many; v_gene: TRBV29-1; j_gene: TRBJ2-3; CDR3nt: TGCAGCGTACTAGCGGGGGGGGATACGCAGTATTTT; CDR3aa: CSVLAGGDTQYF
d_gene: TRBD2; abundance: NA; v_gene: TRBV7-2; j_gene: TRBJ2-5; CDR3nt: TGTGCCAGCAGCCTGTGGGGGGGAGGGCAAGAGACCCAGTACTTC; CDR3aa: CASSLWGGGQETQYF
d_gene: NA; abundance: many; v_gene: TRBV20-1; j_gene: TRBJ2-3; CDR3nt: TGCAGTGCTGCCTCGGACTTGGGTGTAAATACGCAGTATTTT; CDR3aa: CSAASDLGVNTQYF
d_gene: TRBD1; abundance: NA; v_gene: TRBV20-1; j_gene: TRBJ2-7; CDR3nt: TGCAGTGCTCGGGCGGTGGGGACAGGGGTCTACGAGCAGTACTTC; CDR3aa: CSARAVGTGVYEQYF
d_gene: NA; abundance: many; v_gene: TRBV6-5; j_gene: TRBJ1-1; CDR3nt: TGTGCCAGCAGTTACGGCAGGGAGGGGACTGAAGCTTTCTTT; CDR3aa: CASSYGREGTEAFF
d_gene: NA; abundance: many; v_gene: TRBV12-3/TRBV12-4; j_gene: TRBJ2-1; CDR3nt: TGTGCCAGCAGTTCCCGTTCAGAGCAGTTCTTC; CDR3aa: CASSSRSEQFF